The 12 T cell receptor beta chains in this list originate from one sample, sequenced in a study of cytomegalovirus exposure and HLA in healthy donors. The PCR used 60 Vbeta and 13 Jbeta primers. Produced via immunoSEQ multiplex PCR; TCRdb's table is partial and in-frame only. The data show over 150,000 clones, about 82% seen once. The material sequenced was PBMCs. The receptor source for this set is a woman aged 30 to 39 in good health and CMV-seropositive.

With regard to this clone: One junction end disagrees with the germline gene, perhaps due to a read error. The J gene is TRBJ1-2, the V gene TRBV10-1; D not resolved. The CDR3 has 11 residues. Looked up from germline, CDR1 is WNHNN and CDR2 is SYGVQD (reference sequence). The CDR3 DNA is TGCGCCAGCAGTGAGTCGACTCCGCCGAACTTC. Residues: CASSESTPPNF.

The rearrangement uses TRBV27 and TRBJ2-5; D is perhaps TRBD1 (6 bases). Looked up from germline, CDR1 is MNHEY and CDR2 is SMNVEV (reference sequence). Trimming shortened V by 3 bases and J by 7 bases, and 18 bases separated the two germline ends. The CDR3 runs to 15 residues. The CDR3 region is CASSFLDRAMGTQYF. CDR3 sequence (DNA): TGTGCCAGCAGTTTTCTGGACAGAGCGATGGGGACCCAGTACTTC.

This chain joins TRBV18 and TRBJ1-3, with D tentatively TRBD1 (5 bases). CDR3 size: 18 residues. The germline V gene encodes CDR1 KGHSH and CDR2 LQKENI. V was trimmed by 5 bases and J by 2 bases, leaving 22 bases between them. The CDR3 bases are TGTGCCAGCTCAAACATCCAAGCCGCAGGGATTGCTGGAAACACCATATATTTT. Encoded protein: CASSNIQAAGIAGNTIYF.

The rearrangement joins TRBV11-2 to TRBJ2-7; D not resolved. The V gene's germline CDR1 is SGHAT and CDR2 FQNNGV. The CDR3 totals 13 residues. Trimming took 2 bases from V and 1 from J, leaving 6 bases between them. CDR3: CASSLSRSYEQYF. CDR3 DNA sequence: TGTGCCAGCAGCTTATCCCGGTCCTACGAGCAGTACTTC.

The CDR3 region has the DNA TGTGCCAGCAGCCCTGACAGGTACACCGGGGAGCTGTTTTTT. It translates to CASSPDRYTGELFF. The genes are TRBV7-3 and TRBJ2-2, with D possibly TRBD1 on 6 matching bases. In germline, CDR1 is SGHTA, CDR2 FQGTGA. This CDR3 spans 14 amino acids. The V and J ends lost 5 bases and 3 bases respectively, with 10 bases between them.

The chain combines TRBV5-4 with TRBJ2-1, with TRBD2 as a possible D gene (6 bases). The germline V and J ends were trimmed by 4 bases and 0 bases, with 14 bases remaining between them. Germline-derived CDR1 and CDR2 are SGHNT and YYREEE (reference sequence). This CDR3 has 16 residues. This CDR3 is CASSPDGGSSYNEQFF. In nucleotides, the CDR3 is TGTGCCAGCAGCCCAGACGGGGGAAGCTCCTACAATGAGCAGTTCTTC.

J is TRBJ1-2 and V is TRBV27; the D gene is possibly TRBD1 (5 bases). The CDR3 sequence is 13 residues long. The germline V gene has CDR1 MNHEY and CDR2 SMNVEV (reference sequence). Trimming cost V 6 bases and J 5 bases, with 13 bases left between them. The CDR3 nucleotides read TGTGCCAGCAGCTACCGCCGGGGGTATGGCTACACCTTC. This encodes CASSYRRGYGYTF.

This clone was observed a handful of times. The chain joins TRBV11-2 to TRBJ2-2, with TRBD1 matching 8 bases. Germline values: CDR1 SGHAT, CDR2 FQNNGV. The CDR3 covers 16 residues. With 5 bases clipped from V and 2 bases from J, the junction kept 7 bases outside the gene matches. The CDR3 DNA follows: TGTGCCAGCAGCGGACGAGGACAGGGTAACACCGGGGAGCTGTTTTTT. Translated, it gives CASSGRGQGNTGELFF.

J is TRBJ1-1 and V is TRBV10-2; 8 positions match TRBD1. Germline loops: CDR1 WSHSY, CDR2 SAAADI. Trimming at V came to 6 bases and at J to 4 bases, leaving 4 bases not matched to a gene. This CDR3 contains 13 residues. The CDR3 bases are TGCGCCAGCAGACCCGACAGGGGCACTGAAGCTTTCTTT. Translated: CASRPDRGTEAFF.

Only a few counts were recorded for this clone. This chain joins TRBV5-5 and TRBJ2-7, with D possibly matching TRBD1 (5 bases). V was trimmed by 1 base and J by 1 base, leaving 12 bases between them. This CDR3 has 15 residues. Germline V gives CDR1 SGHKS, CDR2 YYEKEE (reference sequence). The CDR3 region is CASSLSGLPSYEQYF. The DNA of the CDR3 is TGTGCCAGCAGCTTGTCAGGGCTACCTTCCTACGAGCAGTACTTC.

The CDR3 bases are TGTGCCAGCAGGCCAATCAGGGGACAGAGCTCTGGGGCCAACGTCCTGACTTTC. Residues: CASRPIRGQSSGANVLTF. The chain recombines TRBV11-2 with TRBJ2-6; the match to TRBD1 covers 7 bases. This CDR3 spans 18 amino acids. Looked up from germline, CDR1 is SGHAT and CDR2 is FQNNGV. Trimming took 6 bases from V and 0 from J; bases not matched to a gene: 11.

This clone turned up a few times. DNA for the CDR3: TGTGCCAGCAATGGGGGGTACTACGAGCAGTACTTC. Amino acids: CASNGGYYEQYF. V gene TRBV28 combines with J gene TRBJ2-7; maybe TRBD2 (6 bases). Trimming took 7 bases from V and 3 from J, leaving 10 bases between them. The germline CDR1 and CDR2 sequences are MDHEN and SYDVKM. The CDR3 loop spans 12 amino acids.